One sample yielded the 31 T cell receptor beta chains listed below, sequenced in a study of cytomegalovirus exposure and HLA in healthy donors. The PCR used 60 Vbeta and 13 Jbeta primers. Sequencing was performed with immunoSEQ multiplex PCR; in TCRdb, only in-frame clones are kept and a portion is missing. Of tens of thousands of clones in the sample, around 81% were seen once. Specimen: PBMCs. These receptors all stem from a middle-aged man in good health and CMV-seronegative.

This chain links TRBV25-1 with TRBJ2-1; TRBD2 agrees at 11 bases. In germline, CDR1 is MGHDK, CDR2 SYGVNS. The CDR3 is 18 residues long. Trimming cost V 3 bases and J 6 bases; bases outside gene matches: 13. CDR3 coding DNA: TGTGCCAGCAGTGACCGGACGGGCACTAGCGGGAGACTCAATGAGCAGTTCTTC. This sequence encodes CASSDRTGTSGRLNEQFF.

For the CDR3, the DNA is TGCGCCAGCAGCCAACGAACACCGGGACAGCAAGAGACCCAGTACTTC. Its protein is CASSQRTPGQQETQYF. The chain links TRBV4-1 to TRBJ2-5; 7 positions agree with TRBD1. Germline trimming cut 2 bases from V and 2 bases from J; bases unmatched to any gene: 8. From germline, CDR1 is MGHRA and CDR2 YSYEKL. The CDR3 contains 16 residues.

J is TRBJ1-2 and V is TRBV6-5; a possible D gene is TRBD1 (6 bases). Trimming cost V 0 bases and J 7 bases, with 9 bases left between them. The CDR3 consists of 13 residues. Germline V gene data show CDR1 as MNHEY and CDR2 as SVGAGI. DNA of the CDR3: TGTGCCAGCAGTTACTCGAAAGGGGGTGGCTACACCTTC. As protein: CASSYSKGGGYTF.

Only a few counts were recorded for this clone. This chain uses TRBV7-9 with TRBJ1-1, with TRBD1 as a possible D gene (5 bases). The V gene's germline CDR1 is SEHNR and CDR2 FQNEAQ (reference sequence). The CDR3 consists of 15 residues. The ends were cut back, 5 bases at V and 8 bases at J, with 21 bases in the middle. The CDR3 sequence: CASSPSGTFYPEAFF. The CDR3 DNA sequence: TGTGCCAGCAGCCCAAGCGGGACTTTCTATCCCGAAGCTTTCTTT.

This clone was found once. Here the CDR3 reads CASGLDGRPRSGELFF. The CDR3 region has the DNA TGTGCTAGTGGTTTGGACGGGAGGCCTAGATCAGGGGAGCTGTTTTTT. The chain links TRBV12-5 to TRBJ2-2, with TRBD2 matching 7 bases. Looked up from germline, CDR1 is LGHNT and CDR2 is FRNRAP. The CDR3 has 16 residues. After removal of 1 base from V and 8 bases from J, the junction contained 10 bases not matched to a gene.

The chain uses TRBV18 and TRBJ2-5, with D possibly TRBD2 on 6 matching bases. Germline V gives CDR1 KGHSH, CDR2 LQKENI. V was trimmed by 2 bases and J by 4 bases, leaving 14 bases between them. The CDR3 extends over 15 amino acids. The CDR3 protein is CASSPSTSYGETQYF. The CDR3 nucleotides are TGTGCCAGCTCACCAAGTACTAGCTACGGAGAGACCCAGTACTTC.

The CDR3 sequence: CASTNGGSYNEQFF. The DNA of the CDR3 is TGTGCCAGCACAAACGGGGGCTCCTACAATGAGCAGTTCTTC. The chain joins TRBV27 to TRBJ2-1; maybe TRBD2 (6 bases). The CDR3 is 14 amino acids. Germline V gives CDR1 MNHEY, CDR2 SMNVEV (reference sequence). Trimming stripped 7 bases from V and 0 bases from J, with 10 bases between.

The CDR3 here is CASRSQMTSGYYEQYF. The DNA of the CDR3 is TGCGCCAGCAGATCACAGATGACTAGCGGGTATTACGAGCAGTACTTC. The chain recombines TRBV4-1 with TRBJ2-7, with TRBD2 identical over 10 bases. The germline CDR1 and CDR2 sequences are MGHRA and YSYEKL. This CDR3 is 16 amino acids long. J was trimmed by 4 bases and V by 6 bases; bases with no gene match: 12.

This chain links TRBV11-2 with TRBJ1-5; D call uncertain. V dropped 5 bases and J dropped 4 bases, with 15 bases sitting between them. Germline-derived CDR1 and CDR2 are SGHAT and FQNNGV. This CDR3 spans 15 amino acids. CDR3 loop: CASSPGPGFNQPQHF. The CDR3 DNA follows: TGTGCCAGCAGCCCCGGACCGGGGTTTAATCAGCCCCAGCATTTT.

This sequence joins TRBV7-9 and TRBJ1-6, with TRBD1 as a possible D gene (5 bases). V was cut by 1 base and J by 4 bases, with 14 bases left in between. This CDR3 contains 17 residues. From germline, CDR1 is SEHNR and CDR2 FQNEAQ (reference sequence). This CDR3 reads CASSLERGRGYNSPLHF. The CDR3 nucleotides are TGTGCCAGCAGCTTAGAGCGGGGCCGAGGATATAATTCACCCCTCCACTTT.

V usage is TRBV5-1 and J usage is TRBJ1-1; weak D call: TRBD1 (5 bases). With 0 bases removed from V and 5 bases from J, the gap between germline ends came to 11 bases. CDR1 and CDR2 (germline): SGHRS, YFSETQ. The CDR3 is 14 amino acids. The CDR3 is CASSLGGGVTEAFF. DNA for the CDR3: TGCGCCAGCAGCTTGGGGGGAGGGGTGACTGAAGCTTTCTTT.

The CDR3, as DNA: TGTGCCAGCAGCCCTGACAGTTCTTATAGCAATCAGCCCCAGCATTTT. Protein sequence: CASSPDSSYSNQPQHF. The V gene is TRBV7-6, the J gene TRBJ1-5; weak D call: TRBD1 (5 bases). This CDR3 spans 16 amino acids. Trimming left V 5 bases short and J 0 bases short, with 14 bases between. Germline V gene data show CDR1 as SGHVS and CDR2 as FNYEAQ.

Here the CDR3 DNA reads TGTGCCAGCAGCCAAGATCTGACCAGGTACAATGAGCAGTTCTTC. The encoded protein is CASSQDLTRYNEQFF. The rearrangement uses TRBV14 and TRBJ2-1; D is ambiguous. This CDR3 has 15 residues. V was cut by 0 bases and J by 4 bases, with 10 bases left in between. In germline, CDR1 is SGHDN, CDR2 FVKESK.

This sequence joins TRBV10-1 and TRBJ2-1; D is perhaps TRBD2 (7 bases). The germline CDR1 and CDR2 sequences are WNHNN and SYGVQD (reference sequence). V lost 3 bases and J 4 bases, leaving 16 bases between the germline ends. CDR3 size: 16 residues. The chain's CDR3 is CASSDRDGGPYNEQFF. The CDR3 DNA is TGCGCCAGCAGTGATCGAGACGGGGGGCCATACAATGAGCAGTTCTTC.

As regards this clone: One end of the junction is discordant with germline, which a read error may explain. The V call is TRBV7-9, the J call TRBJ2-7; D possibly corresponds to TRBD2 (5 bases). Germline V gene lookup returns CDR1 SEHNR and CDR2 FQNEAQ (reference sequence). There are 12 residues in the CDR3. The CDR3, as DNA: TGTTCCAGCAGCCCCCGGGACTACGAGCAGTACTTC. As protein: CSSSPRDYEQYF.

The J gene is TRBJ1-6, the V gene TRBV30, with D possibly being TRBD1 (6 bases). Germline lookup yields CDR1 GTSNPN and CDR2 SVGIG (reference sequence). This CDR3 contains 13 residues. V was cut by 6 bases and J by 7 bases, with 13 bases left in between. CDR3 protein: CACVQGPNSPLHF. CDR3 in DNA: TGTGCCTGTGTCCAGGGGCCAAATTCACCCCTCCACTTT.

The genes are TRBV29-1 and TRBJ1-1; D remains unclear. Germline loops: CDR1 SQVTM, CDR2 ANQGSEA. This CDR3 is built from 13 residues. Deletions cut 5 bases from V and 4 bases from J, with 14 bases between. The CDR3 loop reads CSVWSEGSTEAFF. The CDR3 DNA is TGCAGCGTTTGGAGCGAGGGTAGCACTGAAGCTTTCTTT.

The rearrangement links TRBV6-1 to TRBJ2-2; 9 nucleotides align to TRBD1. Trimming cost V 6 bases and J 4 bases; bases outside gene matches: 3. From germline, CDR1 is MNHNS and CDR2 SASEGT. The length of the CDR3 is 14 residues. Here the CDR3 DNA reads TGTGCCAGCAGGAGGACAGGGGTCACCGGGGAGCTGTTTTTT. It translates to CASRRTGVTGELFF.

Points on this clone: Germline and junction disagree at one end, which may indicate a read error. The chain employs TRBV7-8 and TRBJ2-6, with D perhaps matching TRBD1 (5 bases). Germline CDR1 reads SGHVS; CDR2 reads FQNEAQ. This CDR3 is 16 amino acids long. The CDR3 loop is CASSQDGSSGANVPTF. In DNA form, the CDR3 reads TGTGCCAGCAGCCAGGACGGTAGCTCTGGGGCCAACGTCCCGACTTTC.

J is TRBJ2-5 and V is TRBV28; 10 bases line up with TRBD2. V was clipped by 5 bases and J by 7 bases; unmatched bases: 10. CDR1 is MDHEN and CDR2 is SYDVKM in the germline V gene. The CDR3 is made up of 15 amino acids. The CDR3 here is CASSLVAGGRGTQYF. DNA for the CDR3: TGTGCCAGCAGTCTCGTAGCGGGGGGCCGAGGGACCCAGTACTTC.

V is TRBV28 and J is TRBJ1-1, with TRBD1 as a possible D gene (6 bases). V dropped 6 bases and J dropped 2 bases, with 13 bases sitting between them. Germline loops: CDR1 MDHEN, CDR2 SYDVKM. The CDR3 spans 14 residues. DNA of the CDR3: TGTGCCAGCAGCTTGCCGGGACAAAACACTGAAGCTTTCTTT. Translation gives CASSLPGQNTEAFF.

This chain connects TRBV25-1 to TRBJ2-1, with 9 bases matching TRBD2. There are 16 residues in the CDR3. CDR1 is MGHDK, CDR2 SYGVNS, per germline. Trimming cost V 0 bases and J 4 bases; bases outside gene matches: 4. DNA for the CDR3: TGTGCCAGCAGTGAATATGGTAGCGGGAGTTACAATGAGCAGTTCTTC. Its translation is CASSEYGSGSYNEQFF.

The rearrangement links TRBV14 to TRBJ1-1; D is unresolved. Trimming shortened V by 4 bases and J by 6 bases, and 12 bases separated the two germline ends. The V gene's germline CDR1 is SGHDN and CDR2 FVKESK. The CDR3 sequence is 13 residues long. CDR3 sequence: CASSPRLGSEAFF. DNA for the CDR3: TGTGCCAGCAGCCCTCGCCTAGGCTCTGAAGCTTTCTTT.

The gene calls are TRBV19 and TRBJ1-4, with 7 nucleotides matching TRBD1. In germline, CDR1 is LNHDA, CDR2 SQIVND (reference sequence). This CDR3 has 15 residues. V lost 7 bases to trimming and J lost 2 bases; unmatched junction nucleotides: 7. CDR3 sequence reads: CASTRTGPTNEKLFF. The CDR3 DNA sequence: TGTGCCAGTACCCGGACAGGCCCCACTAATGAAAAACTGTTTTTT.

The V call is TRBV19, the J call TRBJ2-7; a possible D gene is TRBD1 (6 bases). Deletions cut 8 bases from V and 2 bases from J, with 10 bases between. This CDR3 region has 12 residues. Germline CDR1 reads LNHDA; CDR2 reads SQIVND (reference sequence). The CDR3: CASGRTAYEQYF. Written as DNA, the CDR3 is TGTGCCAGTGGGCGGACAGCCTACGAGCAGTACTTC. The full variable domain, in which reference TRBV19 and TRBJ2-7 provide the parts outside the CDR3, is DGGITQSPKYLFRKEGQNVTLSCEQNLNHDAMYWYRQDPGQGLRLIYYSQIVNDFQKGDIAEGYSVSREKKESFPLTVTSAQKNPTAFYLCASGRTAYEQYFGPGTRLTVT.

The count of this clone is one. The rearrangement joins TRBV5-1 to TRBJ1-6; tentative D call: TRBD1 (6 bases). Deletions cut 2 bases from V and 9 bases from J, with 12 bases between. This CDR3 region has 14 residues. Germline lookup yields CDR1 SGHRS and CDR2 YFSETQ. The CDR3 spells CASSLPGQSSPLHF. The CDR3 region has the DNA TGCGCCAGCAGCTTACCGGGACAATCTTCACCCCTCCACTTT.

The V call is TRBV30, the J call TRBJ1-1, with TRBD1 matching over 8 bases. Germline assignment: CDR1 GTSNPN and CDR2 SVGIG (reference sequence). CDR3 length: 13 amino acids. Trimming cost V 1 base and J 5 bases; bases outside gene matches: 3. The CDR3 nucleotides read TGTGCCTGGAGTGGACAGGGGACAACTGAAGCTTTCTTT. As protein: CAWSGQGTTEAFF. Full variable domain (rest looked up from reference TRBV30 and TRBJ1-1): SQTIHQWPATLVQPVGSPLSLECTVEGTSNPNLYWYRQAAGRGLQLLFYSVGIGQISSEVPQNLSASRPQDRQFILSSKKLLLSDSGFYLCAWSGQGTTEAFFGQGTRLTVV.

This rearrangement joins TRBV20-1 to TRBJ2-1; TRBD1 is a possible D gene (5 bases). V was shortened by 3 bases and J by 13 bases, with 13 bases between the two germline ends. CDR3 size: 11 residues. Germline-derived CDR1 and CDR2 are DFQATT and SNEGSKA (reference sequence). CDR3 in amino acids: CSASPTGTQFF. The CDR3 DNA is TGCAGTGCTAGCCCCACAGGTACACAGTTCTTC.

This clone was observed a few times. The J gene is TRBJ1-2, the V gene TRBV5-1; D uncertain. Trimming removed 4 bases from V and 7 bases from J, with 17 bases in between. The CDR3 runs 14 residues. Germline V gene lookup returns CDR1 SGHRS and CDR2 YFSETQ. This CDR3 is CASSPQRPRSGYTF. In DNA, the CDR3 is TGCGCCAGCAGCCCCCAGAGGCCCCGAAGTGGCTACACCTTC.

J is TRBJ2-4 and V is TRBV29-1; 7 bases match TRBD2. J was trimmed by 2 bases and V by 2 bases; bases with no gene match: 6. The CDR3 has 15 residues. CDR1 and CDR2 from the germline V gene are SQVTM and ANQGSEA. The CDR3 DNA sequence: TGCAGCGTTGAATTTATCGGGAGGCCCAAAAACATTCAGTACTTC. Protein: CSVEFIGRPKNIQYF.

The CDR3 DNA reads as TGTGCCAGAAGAAACAGGGGACGCGCTGAAGCTTTCTTT. Its translation: CARRNRGRAEAFF. This rearrangement joins TRBV21-1 to TRBJ1-1; TRBD1 is the table's D call and was not checked against the DNA. TRBV21-1 is a pseudogene locus. The CDR3 is 13 amino acids.